These 19 T cell receptor beta chains came from one sample sequenced in a study of T cells in Graves' hyperthyroidism and ophthalmopathy. It was RNA transcripts that yielded the amplified TCR beta CDR3 regions. TCR CDR3 underwent first-round RT-PCR with the HTBI primer set. TCRdb independently ran MiXCR on the multiplex PCR reads; one entry per CDR3 protein. The table records approximately 690,000 distinct CDR3 sequences, about a fifth of them present only once. Sequenced: blood. The receptors here all came from a man younger than 45 with Graves' ophthalmopathy.

The chain couples TRBV24-1 to TRBJ2-3; the D gene could be TRBD1 or TRBD2 (5 bases each). This CDR3 comprises 12 residues. Between the trimmed V and J ends, which lost 7 bases and 6 bases, there was a span of 10 bases. Germline lookup yields CDR1 KGHDR and CDR2 SFDVKD. The CDR3 sequence: CATSGTRDTQYF. The DNA for the CDR3 is TGTGCCACCAGCGGGACGCGGGATACGCAGTATTTT.

This chain connects TRBV2 to TRBJ2-5; the D is unclear. The CDR3 contains 12 residues. CDR1 and CDR2 from the germline V gene are SNHLY and FYNNEI. V was clipped by 3 bases and J by 7 bases, with 9 bases between them. As DNA, the CDR3 is TGTGCCAGCAGTGATGCCGAGGCGACCCAGTACTTC. It translates to CASSDAEATQYF.

This clonotype was observed once. The chain recombines TRBV28 with TRBJ1-3; no clear D. The CDR3 is 15 amino acids. CDR1 is MDHEN and CDR2 is SYDVKM in the germline V gene. Trimming stripped 8 bases from V and 0 bases from J, with 14 bases between. DNA of the CDR3: TGTGCCAGCGCCCCCGGAGGGTTCTCTGGAAACACCATATATTTT. This encodes CASAPGGFSGNTIYF.

CDR3 protein: CASSPLDRVLDTQYF. CDR3 sequence (DNA): TGTGCCAGCTCACCACTGGACAGGGTCTTGGATACGCAGTATTTT. The chain joins TRBV18 to TRBJ2-3; 8 bases are shared with TRBD1. V gave up 1 base and J gave up 6 bases; unmatched junction bases: 6. The CDR3 has 15 residues. Germline CDR1 reads KGHSH; CDR2 reads LQKENI.

The gene calls are TRBV7-9 and TRBJ2-7; D possibly corresponds to TRBD1 (6 bases). The V end was cut by 2 bases, the J end by 5 bases, with 19 bases between. The CDR3 totals 16 residues. Germline V gene sequence: CDR1 SEHNR, CDR2 FQNEAQ (reference sequence). CDR3 loop: CASSLSGDGLTDEQYF. CDR3 nucleotides: TGTGCCAGCAGCTTATCAGGGGACGGTCTCACGGACGAGCAGTACTTC.

The table lists this clonotype with many counts. The chain is built from TRBV13 and TRBJ2-7, with 9 bases that match TRBD1. CDR3 length: 15 residues. Germline V lookup: CDR1 PRHDT, CDR2 FYEKMQ (reference sequence). Unmatched junction bases numbered 8, after V lost 3 bases and J lost 5 bases. CDR3 DNA: TGTGCCAGCAGCTTCCTGGACAGGGGAGACAACGAGCAGTACTTC. This sequence encodes CASSFLDRGDNEQYF.

This clonotype was observed at least ten times. This chain links TRBV7-3 with TRBJ2-3; TRBD2 matches at 9 bases. Germline V lookup: CDR1 SGHTA, CDR2 FQGTGA. The CDR3 length is 13 residues. Germline trimming cut 6 bases from V and 6 bases from J; bases unmatched to any gene: 4. The CDR3 loop is CASSLAGVDTQYF. CDR3 coding DNA: TGTGCCAGCAGTTTAGCGGGAGTGGATACGCAGTATTTT.

This clonotype has a handful of counts. J is TRBJ1-1 and V is TRBV6-1, with TRBD1 matching over 7 bases. The CDR3 extends over 14 amino acids. V shed 5 bases and J 4 bases; nucleotides not matched to a gene: 7. The germline gives CDR1 MNHNS, CDR2 SASEGT. CDR3 sequence: CASSRRDRFTEAFF. In DNA, the CDR3 is TGTGCCAGCAGTCGTCGGGACAGATTCACTGAAGCTTTCTTT.

CDR3 sequence: CASRVSTGELFF. CDR3 sequence (DNA): TGCGCCAGCAGAGTAAGCACCGGGGAGCTGTTTTTT. This sequence joins TRBV5-1 and TRBJ2-2, with D uncertain. CDR1 is SGHRS, CDR2 YFSETQ, per germline. V lost 5 bases and J lost 4, with 6 bases in between. The CDR3 runs to 12 residues.

This clonotype was counted a few times. The rearrangement links TRBV27 to TRBJ2-1; D is ambiguous. CDR3 length: 12 residues. The V gene lost 6 bases and the J gene lost 5 bases, with 8 bases spanning the gap. Germline lookup yields CDR1 MNHEY and CDR2 SMNVEV (reference sequence). The CDR3 region has the DNA TGTGCCAGCAGACGCATTGACAATGAGCAGTTCTTC. It is translated as CASRRIDNEQFF.

This clonotype was counted only a few times. V usage is TRBV20-1 and J usage is TRBJ2-2, with 7 positions matching TRBD2. The V segment lost 3 bases and the J segment 5 bases; nucleotides outside the gene matches: 12. CDR3 length equals 16 residues. In germline, CDR1 is DFQATT, CDR2 SNEGSKA (reference sequence). In DNA form, the CDR3 reads TGCAGTGCTAGTAACCCGAGCGGGGTGGGGACCGGGGAGCTGTTTTTT. Translation: CSASNPSGVGTGELFF.

This clonotype has a handful of counts. The J gene is TRBJ2-1, the V gene TRBV14, with 9 nucleotides matching TRBD2. The CDR3 runs 17 residues. Per the germline V gene, CDR1 is SGHDN and CDR2 is FVKESK. The V gene end was trimmed by 0 bases and the J gene end by 8 bases; junction bases not matched to a gene: 11. CDR3 residues: CASSQEPSLAGYDEQFF. In nucleotides, the CDR3 is TGTGCCAGCAGCCAAGAACCTTCTCTAGCGGGGTATGATGAGCAGTTCTTC.

The chain is built from TRBV18 and TRBJ2-4; D ambiguous. CDR1 and CDR2 (germline): KGHSH, LQKENI. This CDR3 contains 16 residues. V was cut by 3 bases and J by 1 base, with 13 bases left in between. In DNA form, the CDR3 reads TGTGCCAGCTCACCGTTTCATCCCCCGGCCAAAAACATTCAGTACTTC. Encoded protein: CASSPFHPPAKNIQYF.

This clonotype has only one observation. A read error is possible here, since a much larger clone lies one base away. The chain is built from TRBV7-2 and TRBJ1-1; D remains unclear. Germline V gives CDR1 SGHTA, CDR2 FQGNSA. This CDR3 comprises 13 residues. CDR3 amino acids: CAGSSIAHTEAFF. The CDR3 nucleotides are TGTGCCGGCAGCTCTATAGCTCACACTGAAGCTTTCTTT.

The chain joins TRBV11-2 to TRBJ1-1; possible D gene TRBD1, 5 bases. Germline CDR1 and CDR2: SGHAT and FQNNGV. The CDR3 spans 18 residues. The germline V and J ends were trimmed by 5 bases and 0 bases, with 22 bases remaining between them. In DNA, the CDR3 is TGTGCCAGCAGCATTCTGGGGCTGCAAAAAGGCTTGAACACTGAAGCTTTCTTT. Translating gives CASSILGLQKGLNTEAFF.

A few counts support this clonotype. The gene calls are TRBV3-1 and TRBJ2-4; the D gene could be TRBD1 or TRBD2 (6 bases each). The germline gives CDR1 LGHDT, CDR2 YNNKEL (reference sequence). This CDR3 region has 17 residues. The V gene lost 1 base and the J gene lost 1 base, with 14 bases spanning the gap. CDR3 amino acids: CASSQGRGAMAKNIQYF. The DNA for the CDR3 is TGTGCCAGCAGCCAAGGGAGGGGGGCTATGGCCAAAAACATTCAGTACTTC.

This clonotype was seen more than once but under ten times. This sequence joins TRBV24-1 and TRBJ1-1; 8 positions agree with TRBD1. Germline trimming cut 7 bases from V and 1 base from J; bases unmatched to any gene: 7. The CDR3 consists of 15 residues. Germline CDR1 KGHDR, CDR2 SFDVKD. CDR3 amino acids: CATRPGGARNTEAFF. CDR3 bases: TGTGCCACCAGGCCAGGGGGCGCGAGGAACACTGAAGCTTTCTTT.

The chain combines TRBV28 with TRBJ1-5; unclear D gene. The V and J ends lost 6 bases and 4 bases respectively, with 13 bases between them. The CDR3 has 14 amino acids. Germline V gene lookup returns CDR1 MDHEN and CDR2 SYDVKM. The CDR3 here is CASSPAGWNQPQHF. The CDR3 bases are TGTGCCAGCAGCCCTGCGGGATGGAATCAGCCCCAGCATTTT.

This clonotype has at least ten counts. The CDR3 sequence: CASSSSRDTYNEQFF. As DNA, the CDR3 is TGCGCCAGCAGCTCGTCCCGGGACACGTACAATGAGCAGTTCTTC. This chain connects TRBV5-1 to TRBJ2-1; the D gene is possibly TRBD1 (6 bases). Germline V CDR1 and CDR2: SGHRS, YFSETQ. The CDR3 runs to 15 residues. The germline V and J ends were trimmed by 3 bases and 4 bases, with 14 bases remaining between them.